Shown below are 7 T cell receptor beta chains from a single sample sequenced in a study of cytomegalovirus exposure and HLA in healthy donors. The study ran its PCR with 60 Vbeta and 13 Jbeta primers. Clones were read by immunoSEQ multiplex PCR, and TCRdb kept only the in-frame ones, dropping some. The sample comprises about 150,000 clones, around 80% of which are singletons, and approximately 6.5% rests with the top ten. Sequencing used PBMCs. The source of these receptors is a male donor in good health and CMV-seropositive.

The rearrangement uses TRBV6-5 and TRBJ2-3; the D gene is possibly TRBD1 (6 bases). With 6 bases removed from V and 0 bases from J, the gap between germline ends came to 13 bases. Germline CDR1 and CDR2: MNHEY and SVGAGI. The CDR3 consists of 15 residues. The CDR3 region has the DNA TGTGCCAGCAGCCCCGCAGGGGCTAGCACAGATACGCAGTATTTT. Its translation is CASSPAGASTDTQYF.

V gene TRBV6-1 combines with J gene TRBJ2-1; a weak D match, TRBD1 (5 bases). V dropped 3 bases and J dropped 13 bases, with 10 bases sitting between them. The length of the CDR3 is 11 residues. Germline V gene lookup returns CDR1 MNHNS and CDR2 SASEGT. CDR3 region: CASSDGHRQFF. The CDR3 nucleotides read TGTGCCAGCAGTGATGGACATCGACAGTTCTTC.

The chain carries TRBV23-1 and TRBJ2-7, with TRBD1 matching over 7 bases. TRBV23-1 qualifies as an ORF whose function is uncertain. V lost 1 base, J lost 1 base, and 4 bases stayed unmatched. The CDR3 has 15 amino acids. The CDR3 loop is CASSQWTGDSYEQYF. The CDR3 DNA reads TGCGCCAGCAGTCAATGGACAGGTGATTCCTACGAGCAGTACTTC.

The chain couples TRBV4-3 to TRBJ2-3; 7 bases line up with TRBD1. Trimming cost V 1 base and J 4 bases; bases outside gene matches: 11. Germline CDR1 and CDR2: LGHNA and YSLEER. This CDR3 is built from 17 residues. CDR3 residues: CASSQAPDLTGADTQYF. CDR3 bases: TGCGCCAGCAGCCAAGCCCCAGACTTAACAGGGGCAGATACGCAGTATTTT.

The chain combines TRBV6-6 with TRBJ2-1; D is perhaps TRBD2 (7 bases). The germline gives CDR1 MNHNY, CDR2 SVGAGI (reference sequence). V lost 5 bases, J lost 14 bases, and 16 bases lay in between. CDR3 length: 12 residues. The CDR3 DNA is TGTGCCAGCAGTAGGGGGGGGGACTGGAAGTTCTTC. It codes for CASSRGGDWKFF.

CDR3 region: CASSTQTGLGEAFF. DNA of the CDR3: TGTGCCAGCAGTACGCAGACAGGCCTAGGAGAAGCTTTCTTT. The chain combines TRBV6-1 with TRBJ1-1; D perhaps matches TRBD1 (6 bases). This CDR3 has 14 residues. Trimming shortened V by 5 bases and J by 8 bases, and 18 bases separated the two germline ends. CDR1 is MNHNS and CDR2 is SASEGT in the germline V gene.

The chain has TRBV5-5 and TRBJ2-7; TRBD2 is a possible D gene (6 bases). V lost 4 bases to trimming and J lost 0 bases, with 14 bases between them. Per the germline V gene, CDR1 is SGHKS and CDR2 is YYEKEE (reference sequence). The CDR3 spans 15 residues. CDR3 bases: TGTGCCAGCAGCACCATGGACGGGAGCTCCTACGAGCAGTACTTC. This translates into CASSTMDGSSYEQYF.